The subject of this entry is one T cell receptor (beta chain). The data were obtained in a study of blood T cell repertoires in COVID-19. Germline values: CDR1 MDHEN, CDR2 SYDVKM. After removal of 4 bases from V and 12 bases from J, the junction contained 17 bases not matched to a gene. The CDR3 has 16 amino acids. TCRdb keeps only in-frame clones here, not all; method: immunoSEQ multiplex PCR. This repertoire shows some 250,000 clones, about 90% found once; its top ten account for approximately 7.6%. Sequencing was performed on peripheral blood. The clonotype was recovered from a man in his 60s who had recovered from COVID-19. This rearrangement joins TRBV28 to TRBJ2-2; 7 bases agree with TRBD2. Here the CDR3 DNA reads TGTGCCAGCAGTTCCCTCGGGGGGAGGTTAACGGGAAAGCTGTTTTTT. This translates into CASSSLGGRLTGKLFF. The whole variable domain, remainder taken from reference TRBV28 and TRBJ2-2, is DVKVTQSSRYLVKRTGEKVFLECVQDMDHENMFWYRQDPGLGLRLIYFSYDVKMKEKGDIPEGYSVSREKKERFSLILESASTNQTSMYLCASSSLGGRLTGKLFFGEGSRLTVL.